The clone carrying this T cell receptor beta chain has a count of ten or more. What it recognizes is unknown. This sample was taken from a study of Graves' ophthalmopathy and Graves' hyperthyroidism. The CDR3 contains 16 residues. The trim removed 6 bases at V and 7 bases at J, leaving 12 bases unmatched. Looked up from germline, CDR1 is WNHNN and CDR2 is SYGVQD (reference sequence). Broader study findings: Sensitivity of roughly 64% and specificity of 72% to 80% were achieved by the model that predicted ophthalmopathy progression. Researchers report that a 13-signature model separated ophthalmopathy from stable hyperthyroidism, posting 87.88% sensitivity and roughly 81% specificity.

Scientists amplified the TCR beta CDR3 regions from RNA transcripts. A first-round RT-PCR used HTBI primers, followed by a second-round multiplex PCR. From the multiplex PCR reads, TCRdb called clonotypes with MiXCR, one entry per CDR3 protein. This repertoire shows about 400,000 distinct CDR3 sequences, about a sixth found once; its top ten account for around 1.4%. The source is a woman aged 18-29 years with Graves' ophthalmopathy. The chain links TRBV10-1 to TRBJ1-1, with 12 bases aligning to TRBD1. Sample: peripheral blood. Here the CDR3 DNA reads TGCGCCAGCAGCGACCGGGACAGGGGGCAAGTTGATGAAGCTTTCTTT. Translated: CASSDRDRGQVDEAFF.